Listed below are T cell receptor beta chains from one sample, sequenced in a study of shared clonotypes between healthy human individuals. Sequencing used immunoSEQ multiplex PCR; TCRdb keeps in-frame clones, though not all of them. The sample shows 950,000 to 1,100,000 clones, around three quarters of them seen only once. The material sequenced was memory CD4+ T cells from PBMCs. The source of these receptors is a young man in good health. Some clones in this sample may be carry-over from other donors' samples. CDR3s include the opening cysteine and the closing phenylalanine or tryptophan. The order of the fields is D gene, J gene, clone size, V gene, CDR3 protein, CDR3 DNA. A D gene is named only where the DNA matches it firmly. The size of a clone is reported for some rows only, either as once, few or many, or as a class for expanded clones.

- TRBJ1-2 - TRBV7-9 CASSRDTGKGPYGYTF TGTGCCAGCAGCCGAGATACAGGGAAAGGGCCCTATGGCTACACCTTC
TRBD2 TRBJ2-1 - TRBV29-1 CSAPTSGRDSEQFF TGCAGCGCCCCGACTAGCGGGAGGGATAGTGAGCAGTTCTTC
TRBD1 TRBJ2-1 - TRBV7-3 CASSSGQDPYNEQFF TGTGCCAGCAGCTCAGGACAGGACCCCTACAATGAGCAGTTCTTC
- TRBJ2-7 - TRBV5-5 CASRLGSGSEQYF TGTGCCAGCAGATTGGGGTCAGGGTCCGAGCAGTACTTC
- TRBJ1-1 - TRBV19 CASSIPTGNTEAFF TGTGCCAGTAGTATACCGACTGGGAACACTGAAGCTTTCTTT
- TRBJ1-4 once TRBV5-1 CASSVQDINEKLFF TGCGCCAGCAGCGTACAGGATATTAATGAAAAACTGTTTTTT
- TRBJ2-1 - TRBV29-1 CSVEKKGLYNEQFF TGCAGCGTTGAGAAAAAGGGCCTTTACAATGAGCAGTTCTTC
- TRBJ1-2 once TRBV21-1 CASSPEAVGYTF TGTGCCAGCAGCCCAGAAGCGGTTGGCTACACCTTC
- TRBJ2-1 - TRBV28 CASSSTFGQFF TGTGCCAGCAGTTCGACTTTTGGGCAGTTCTTC
- TRBJ1-1 - TRBV28 CASSFLRGSDTEAFF TGTGCCAGCAGTTTCCTTAGGGGATCGGACACTGAAGCTTTCTTT
- TRBJ2-5 - TRBV21-1 CASSKVRDIIQETQYF TGTGCCAGCAGCAAAGTCCGTGACATTATTCAAGAGACCCAGTACTTC
- TRBJ1-5 few TRBV18 CASSPRQASNQPQHF TGTGCCAGCTCACCCCGACAGGCTAGCAATCAGCCCCAGCATTTT
- TRBJ2-2 - TRBV5-1 CASSLNGGAGGELFF TGCGCCAGCAGCTTGAACGGGGGAGCGGGCGGGGAGCTGTTTTTT
- TRBJ2-2 - TRBV28 CASSPGGFGELFF TGTGCCAGCAGTCCCGGGGGTTTTGGGGAGCTGTTTTTT
- TRBJ1-5 many TRBV30 CAWSVKGNQPQHF TGTGCCTGGAGTGTCAAGGGCAATCAGCCCCAGCATTTT
- TRBJ2-1 - TRBV28 CASSLGGNDEQFF TGTGCCAGCAGTTTAGGAGGTAATGATGAGCAGTTCTTC